This T cell receptor (beta chain) was recovered during a study of T-cell reconstitution after alpha-beta-depleted transplantation in children. General observations from the study: Roughly two months post-transplant, alpha-beta T cells reportedly originated from several hundred graft clones that had expanded. Some patients' high day-60 TCRbeta diversity was traced to surviving recipient T cells and thymic progenitors. One year post-transplant, T-cell counts and diversity were largely derived from T cells produced anew.

Note on this clonotype: What it binds is not known.

TCRbeta library preparation incorporated unique molecular identifiers. TCRdb re-called the PCR reads with MiXCR, one entry per CDR3 protein. This table holds 300,000 to 350,000 distinct CDR3 sequences, 16% found once. The receptor's source is a male patient aged 2-15 years who had a stem cell transplant for acute lymphoblastic leukemia, so the T cells may come from the graft donor. The sample here was PBMCs, mostly from graft donor cells, taken 360 days after TCRalphabeta/CD19-depleted stem cell transplant.

The CDR3 region is CASSLVGTGFTDTQYF. CDR3 coding DNA: TGTGCCAGCAGCTTAGTCGGGACAGGGTTCACAGATACGCAGTATTTT. The chain employs TRBV7-2 and TRBJ2-3; 9 nucleotides align to TRBD1. CDR1 SGHTA and CDR2 FQGNSA come from the germline V gene. The V and J ends lost 1 base and 2 bases, in that order; junction bases with no gene match: 4. The CDR3 spans 16 residues.